A single sample is the source of the 13 T cell receptor beta chains below, sequenced in a study of beta chain features in type 1 diabetes. Expressed TCRB transcripts were sequenced after all isolated RNA was converted to cDNA. Produced via immunoSEQ multiplex PCR; TCRdb's table is partial and in-frame only. The table records some 45,000 clones, over 50% of them present only once. The sequencing sample was made of Tregs from blood. The receptors here all came from a woman aged 18 to 35 in good health.

J is TRBJ1-5 and V is TRBV28; D perhaps matches TRBD1 (6 bases). Germline CDR1 and CDR2: MDHEN and SYDVKM. The CDR3 consists of 13 residues. Trimming stripped 8 bases from V and 4 bases from J, with 12 bases between. This chain's CDR3 is CASRTDLNQPQHF. CDR3 nucleotides: TGTGCCAGCCGGACAGACCTGAATCAGCCCCAGCATTTT.

The CDR3 region has the DNA TGCAGCGCGGCAGGAATAAGGACTGAAGCTTTCTTT. Encoded protein: CSAAGIRTEAFF. This sequence joins TRBV29-1 and TRBJ1-1; D unclear. The CDR3 length is 12 residues. CDR1 is SQVTM and CDR2 is ANQGSEA in the germline V gene. Between the trimmed V and J ends, which lost 7 bases and 5 bases, there was a span of 14 bases. The full variable domain, in which reference TRBV29-1 and TRBJ1-1 provide the parts outside the CDR3, is SAVISQKPSRDICQRGTSLTIQCQVDSQVTMMFWYRQQPGQSLTLIATANQGSEATYESGFVIDKFPISRPNLTFSTLTVSNMSPEDSSIYLCSAAGIRTEAFFGQGTRLTVV.

This chain uses TRBV25-1 with TRBJ1-4; TRBD1 might be the D (6 bases). The CDR3 has 15 residues. From germline, CDR1 is MGHDK and CDR2 SYGVNS. With 7 bases removed from V and 7 bases from J, the gap between germline ends came to 19 bases. Here the CDR3 reads CASTAEGGTSEKLFF. CDR3 DNA: TGTGCCAGCACAGCGGAAGGGGGTACGAGTGAAAAACTGTTTTTT.

The DNA for the CDR3 is TGCGCCAGCAGCCAACCAGTACGATCCACCGGGGAGCTGTTTTTT. Protein product: CASSQPVRSTGELFF. The chain recombines TRBV4-1 with TRBJ2-2; D uncertain. Germline values: CDR1 MGHRA, CDR2 YSYEKL. The CDR3 extends over 15 amino acids. V was shortened by 2 bases and J by 4 bases, with 11 bases between the two germline ends.

The rearrangement uses TRBV6-1 and TRBJ2-1; 7 positions agree with TRBD1. Trimming cost V 6 bases and J 10 bases; bases outside gene matches: 9. The CDR3 loop spans 13 amino acids. CDR1 is MNHNS and CDR2 is SASEGT in the germline V gene. This chain's CDR3 is CASRPQGIKEQFF. The DNA of the CDR3 is TGTGCCAGCAGGCCACAGGGGATAAAGGAGCAGTTCTTC.

This clone was detected only a few times. The chain recombines TRBV11-2 with TRBJ2-3, with a tentative D call TRBD2 (6 bases). Germline lookup yields CDR1 SGHAT and CDR2 FQNNGV. With 3 bases removed from V and 4 bases from J, the gap between germline ends came to 20 bases. This CDR3 is built from 17 residues. The CDR3 sequence: CASSFREWRDRADTQYF. In DNA, the CDR3 is TGTGCCAGCAGCTTTCGTGAGTGGCGGGATAGGGCAGATACGCAGTATTTT.

CDR3 in amino acids: CASSPRTGVNYGYTF. The CDR3 DNA reads TGCGCCAGCAGCCCCAGGACAGGAGTGAACTATGGCTACACCTTC. The V call is TRBV5-1, the J call TRBJ1-2, with 7 positions matching TRBD1. The germline V gene encodes CDR1 SGHRS and CDR2 YFSETQ. The V and J ends lost 4 bases and 2 bases, in that order; junction bases with no gene match: 8. The CDR3 covers 15 residues.

The chain recombines TRBV5-1 with TRBJ2-7; D may be TRBD1 (6 bases). V was shortened by 2 bases and J by 3 bases, with 15 bases between the two germline ends. The CDR3 sequence is 15 residues long. Looked up from germline, CDR1 is SGHRS and CDR2 is YFSETQ. The CDR3 region is CASSLQGELFYEQYF. CDR3 DNA sequence: TGCGCCAGCAGCTTACAGGGAGAACTTTTCTACGAGCAGTACTTC.

This clone was found a few times. The rearrangement links TRBV6-1 to TRBJ1-1; D remains unclear. CDR3 length: 10 amino acids. Trimming stripped 3 bases from V and 11 bases from J, with 7 bases between. The germline V gene encodes CDR1 MNHNS and CDR2 SASEGT. The CDR3 loop is CASSDLGAFF. The CDR3 DNA follows: TGTGCCAGCAGTGACCTCGGGGCTTTCTTT.

The chain has TRBV28 and TRBJ2-3; 7 nucleotides line up with TRBD1. Germline loops: CDR1 MDHEN, CDR2 SYDVKM. CDR3 length: 15 amino acids. The trim removed 5 bases at V and 1 base at J, leaving 6 bases unmatched. The CDR3, as DNA: TGTGCCAGCAGTCTCCGGACAGGTCGCACAGATACGCAGTATTTT. Its translation is CASSLRTGRTDTQYF.

The V and J genes are TRBV18 and TRBJ2-7; D is perhaps TRBD2 (6 bases). V dropped 0 bases and J dropped 2 bases, with 8 bases sitting between them. The germline V gene encodes CDR1 KGHSH and CDR2 LQKENI. The CDR3 spans 14 residues. The CDR3 region has the DNA TGTGCCAGCTCACCACCAACGGGGGCCTACGAGCAGTACTTC. It encodes CASSPPTGAYEQYF.

The chain recombines TRBV7-6 with TRBJ2-1; 9 nucleotides match TRBD2. CDR1 SGHVS and CDR2 FNYEAQ come from the germline V gene. V trimming: 5 bases; J trimming: 3 bases; junction bases outside the gene matches: 20. This CDR3 is built from 20 residues. The CDR3: CASSQRARSGGGGLYNEQFF. CDR3 bases: TGTGCCAGCAGCCAAAGGGCCCGTTCTGGCGGGGGGGGTCTCTACAATGAGCAGTTCTTC.

This rearrangement joins TRBV4-2 to TRBJ2-7; possibly TRBD2 for D (5 bases). CDR3 length equals 14 residues. Trimming pared 0 bases from V and 3 bases from J, leaving 9 bases between. Germline loops: CDR1 LGHNA, CDR2 YNFKEQ. CDR3 DNA sequence: TGTGCCAGCAGCCAAGACGCGGGTAACTACGAGCAGTACTTC. It is translated as CASSQDAGNYEQYF.